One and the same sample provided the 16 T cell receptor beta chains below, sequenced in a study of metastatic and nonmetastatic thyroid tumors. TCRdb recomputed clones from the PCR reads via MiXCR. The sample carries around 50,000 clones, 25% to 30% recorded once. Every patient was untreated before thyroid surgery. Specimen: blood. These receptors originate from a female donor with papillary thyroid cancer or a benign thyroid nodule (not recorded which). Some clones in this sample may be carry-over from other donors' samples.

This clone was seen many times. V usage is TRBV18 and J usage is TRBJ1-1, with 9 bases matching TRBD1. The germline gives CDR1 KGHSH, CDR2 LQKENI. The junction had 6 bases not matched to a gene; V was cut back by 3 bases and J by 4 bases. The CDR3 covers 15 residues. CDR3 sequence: CASSPATGGGTEAFF. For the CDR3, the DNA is TGTGCCAGCTCACCCGCGACAGGGGGAGGCACTGAAGCTTTCTTT.

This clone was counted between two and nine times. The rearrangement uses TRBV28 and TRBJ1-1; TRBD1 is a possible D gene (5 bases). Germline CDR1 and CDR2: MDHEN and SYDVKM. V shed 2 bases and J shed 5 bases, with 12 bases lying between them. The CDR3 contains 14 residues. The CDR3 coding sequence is TGTGCCAGCAGTTTACGGCAGGGTTGGACTGAAGCTTTCTTT. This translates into CASSLRQGWTEAFF. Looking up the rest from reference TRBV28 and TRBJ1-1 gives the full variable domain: DVKVTQSSRYLVKRTGEKVFLECVQDMDHENMFWYRQDPGLGLRLIYFSYDVKMKEKGDIPEGYSVSREKKERFSLILESASTNQTSMYLCASSLRQGWTEAFFGQGTRLTVV.

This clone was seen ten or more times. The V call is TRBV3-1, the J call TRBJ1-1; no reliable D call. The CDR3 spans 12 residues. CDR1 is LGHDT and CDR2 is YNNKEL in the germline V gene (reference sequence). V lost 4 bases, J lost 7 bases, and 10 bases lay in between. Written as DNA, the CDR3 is TGTGCCAGCAGCCCCCTGGGTTTTGAAGCTTTCTTT. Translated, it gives CASSPLGFEAFF.

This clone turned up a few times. This CDR3 is CASSLNLYGYTF. CDR3 nucleotides: TGTGCCAGCAGCTTGAACCTCTATGGCTACACCTTC. The gene calls are TRBV12-3 or TRBV12-4 and TRBJ1-2, with D unresolved. The CDR3 loop spans 12 amino acids. V gave up 6 bases and J gave up 4 bases, with 9 bases separating them.

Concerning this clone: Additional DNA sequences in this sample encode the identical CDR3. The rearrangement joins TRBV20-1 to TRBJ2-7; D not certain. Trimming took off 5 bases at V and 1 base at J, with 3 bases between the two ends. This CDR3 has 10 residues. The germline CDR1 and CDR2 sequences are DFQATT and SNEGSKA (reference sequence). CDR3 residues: CSAESYEQYF. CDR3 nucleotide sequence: TGCAGTGCTGAGTCCTACGAGCAGTACTTC.

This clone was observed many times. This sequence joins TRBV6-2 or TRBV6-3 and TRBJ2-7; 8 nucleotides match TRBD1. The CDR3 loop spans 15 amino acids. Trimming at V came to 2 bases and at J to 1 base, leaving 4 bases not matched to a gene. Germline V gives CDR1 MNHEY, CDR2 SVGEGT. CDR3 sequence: CASSYPTGASYEQYF. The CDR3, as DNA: TGTGCCAGCAGTTACCCGACAGGGGCATCCTACGAGCAGTACTTC.

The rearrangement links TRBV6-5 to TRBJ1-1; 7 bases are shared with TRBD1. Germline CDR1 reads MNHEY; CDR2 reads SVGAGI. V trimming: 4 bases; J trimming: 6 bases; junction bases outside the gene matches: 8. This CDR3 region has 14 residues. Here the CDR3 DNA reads TGTGCCAGCAGTTCCTACAGGGGACTCTCTGAAGCTTTCTTT. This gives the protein CASSSYRGLSEAFF.

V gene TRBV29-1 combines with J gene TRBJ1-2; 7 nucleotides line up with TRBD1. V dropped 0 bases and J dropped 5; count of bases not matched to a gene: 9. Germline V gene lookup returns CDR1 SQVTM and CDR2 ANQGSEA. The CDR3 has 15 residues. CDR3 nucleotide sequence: TGCAGCGTTGAAGATCGGGAGGGGGCTATTTATGGCTACACCTTC. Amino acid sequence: CSVEDREGAIYGYTF. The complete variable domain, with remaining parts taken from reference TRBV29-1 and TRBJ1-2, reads SAVISQKPSRDICQRGTSLTIQCQVDSQVTMMFWYRQQPGQSLTLIATANQGSEATYESGFVIDKFPISRPNLTFSTLTVSNMSPEDSSIYLCSVEDREGAIYGYTFGSGTRLTVV.

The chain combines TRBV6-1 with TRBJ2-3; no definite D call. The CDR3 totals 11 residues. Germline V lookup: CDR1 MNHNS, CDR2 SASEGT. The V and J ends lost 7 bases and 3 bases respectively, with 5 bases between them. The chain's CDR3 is CASTRTDTQYF. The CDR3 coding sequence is TGTGCCAGCACGAGGACAGATACGCAGTATTTT.

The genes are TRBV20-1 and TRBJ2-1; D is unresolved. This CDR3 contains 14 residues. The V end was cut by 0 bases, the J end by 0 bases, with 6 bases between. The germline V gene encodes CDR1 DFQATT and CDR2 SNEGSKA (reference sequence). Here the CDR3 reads CSARDGSSYNEQFF. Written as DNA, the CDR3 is TGCAGTGCTAGAGATGGTAGCTCCTACAATGAGCAGTTCTTC.

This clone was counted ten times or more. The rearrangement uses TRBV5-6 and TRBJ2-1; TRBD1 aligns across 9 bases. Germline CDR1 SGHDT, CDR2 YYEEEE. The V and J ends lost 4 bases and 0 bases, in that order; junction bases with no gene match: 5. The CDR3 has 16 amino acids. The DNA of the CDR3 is TGTGCCAGCAGCCCGGACAGGGGAAGCTCCTACAATGAGCAGTTCTTC. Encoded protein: CASSPDRGSSYNEQFF.

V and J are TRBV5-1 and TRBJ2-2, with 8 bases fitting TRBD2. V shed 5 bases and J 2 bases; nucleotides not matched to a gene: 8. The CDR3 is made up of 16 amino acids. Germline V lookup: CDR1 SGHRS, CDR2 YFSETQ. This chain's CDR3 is CASRPVAGSNTGELFF. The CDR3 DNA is TGCGCCAGCAGACCTGTAGCGGGGTCAAACACCGGGGAGCTGTTTTTT.

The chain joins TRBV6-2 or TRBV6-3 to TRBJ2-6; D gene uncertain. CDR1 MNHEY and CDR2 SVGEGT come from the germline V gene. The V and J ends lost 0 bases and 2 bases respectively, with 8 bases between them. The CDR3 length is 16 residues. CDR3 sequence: CASSYSFAPGANVLTF. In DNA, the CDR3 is TGTGCCAGCAGTTACTCGTTTGCTCCTGGGGCCAACGTCCTGACTTTC.

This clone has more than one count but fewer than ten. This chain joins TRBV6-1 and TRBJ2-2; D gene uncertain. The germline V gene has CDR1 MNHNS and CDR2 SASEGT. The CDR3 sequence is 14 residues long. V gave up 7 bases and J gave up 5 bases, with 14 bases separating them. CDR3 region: CASKQRFGTGELFF. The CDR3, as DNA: TGTGCCAGCAAACAAAGGTTTGGGACCGGGGAGCTGTTTTTT.

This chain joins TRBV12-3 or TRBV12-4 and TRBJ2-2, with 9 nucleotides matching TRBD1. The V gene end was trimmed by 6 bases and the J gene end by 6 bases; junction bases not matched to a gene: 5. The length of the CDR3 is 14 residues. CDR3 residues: CASRGRQGAGELFF. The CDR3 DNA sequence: TGTGCCAGCAGGGGGAGACAGGGGGCCGGGGAGCTGTTTTTT.

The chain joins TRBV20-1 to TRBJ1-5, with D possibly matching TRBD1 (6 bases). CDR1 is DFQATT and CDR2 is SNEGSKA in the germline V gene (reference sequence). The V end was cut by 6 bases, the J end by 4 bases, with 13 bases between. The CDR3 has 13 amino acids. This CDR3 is CSARGGENQPQHF. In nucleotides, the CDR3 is TGCAGTGCCCGTGGGGGCGAGAATCAGCCCCAGCATTTT.